What follows is one T cell receptor beta chain and its context. Its antigen specificity is not known. Nothing much larger sits one base from this clone, and base qualities are not available. The data originate from a study of blood T cell repertoires in COVID-19 (dated by TCRdb to 2018 to 2021). General notes on the study: Samples covering the acute and convalescent phases of COVID-19 were provided by collaborators in the United States, Italy and Spain. The samples were drawn from two sources: the first 160 participants of the ongoing ImmuneRACE study, and fewer than 1,500 subjects contributed by 6 global collaborators. The repertoires were made available in a free public database intended to serve as a resource for research on the immune response to SARS-CoV-2. Nearly every sample came with metadata listing a de-identified subject ID, COVID-19 status, age in years and sex. Where available, HLA class I and class II types were taken from metadata supplied by the sample provider and were not determined by assay-based typing. The material from the prospective study consisted of cDNA or gDNA derived from T cells, B-cell-depleted T cells, or PBMCs. Deeply sampled blood TCRbeta repertoires from subjects exposed to, actively infected with, or recovered from COVID-19 were included in the dataset.

In the prospective study, participants were roughly 18 to 90 years old, resided in around 25 geographic areas of the United States, and were enrolled through a virtual design. In the prospective study, participants were assigned to cohorts based on the clinical history participants reported in a screening survey and a study questionnaire. Recovered participants in ImmuneRACE Cohort 3 were defined as having two consecutive negative NP/OP PCR tests, clearance from a healthcare professional, or resolution of symptoms. Each participant in the prospective study had whole blood, serum and a nasopharyngeal or oropharyngeal swab collected by mobile phlebotomists. Over a roughly 2-month period, participants in the prospective study had the option of providing additional blood draws and questionnaires. Prospective study blood samples were shipped either frozen or at room temperature before DNA extraction.

Study-wide findings and limitations: How much clinical and demographic metadata was included differed by source and by participant, and the metadata was provided uncurated.

TCRbeta CDR3 regions were amplified from genomic DNA using the immunoSEQ Assay, a bias-controlled multiplex PCR. Processing in the source paper ran as follows. The number of nucleated cells in each sample was estimated from the amplification of reference gene primers within the assay. To quantify the absolute abundance of each unique TCRbeta CDR3 rearrangement, sequence reads were collapsed and filtered. For each sample, productive Simpson clonality was calculated as the square root of Simpson's diversity index across productive rearrangements. In its TCRdb copy, this immuneACCESS table keeps in-frame sequences only and misses some clones. Where compared with another copy, unresolved V genes explain less than half of these, and the others have no known cause. Clone size and the V and J calls come from that table; the DNA yielded D and trimming. For this sample the table gives 300,000 or so clones, of which roughly 90% were detected only once. Around 2.6% of the sample belongs to the ten largest clones.

CDR3 length: 13 amino acids, cysteine to phenylalanine. Of all the DNA, just the CDR3 is kept, 39 bases in frame from base 1. V gives up 0 bases and J gives up 2 bases, and the segment between their germline ends measures 4 bases. CDR1 and CDR2, per the germline V gene (reference sequence), are MNHEY and SMNVEV. The chain is encoded by TRBV27 joined to TRBJ1-2; the D gene remains uncertain. The receptor was isolated from a man aged 55-75 years who had recovered from COVID-19. Sequencing used PBMCs or T cells enriched from blood (not recorded which). For the CDR3, the sequence is CASSLSGNYGYTF. The DNA is as follows: TGTGCCAGCAGTTTATCCGGGAACTATGGCTACACCTTC.